Below are 28 T cell receptor beta chains sequenced from a single sample in a study of neurological immune-mediated disorders. TCRdb fed the 5' RACE reads into MiXCR, producing one record per CDR3 protein. This sample has about 62,000 distinct CDR3 sequences, with less than 6% found just once. The source material was PBMCs. The receptors derive from a woman aged 50 to 65 with multiple sclerosis.

Many counts were recorded for this clonotype. The chain employs TRBV5-1 and TRBJ2-5, with 7 bases aligning to TRBD1. Germline assignment: CDR1 SGHRS and CDR2 YFSETQ. This CDR3 contains 14 residues. Trimming at V came to 4 bases and at J to 5 bases, leaving 8 bases not matched to a gene. This CDR3 is CASSLRTGLETQYF. The CDR3 nucleotides read TGCGCCAGCAGCCTGCGGACAGGTCTGGAGACCCAGTACTTC.

In this sample, this clonotype turned up many times. The chain has TRBV7-9 and TRBJ1-4, with 11 bases matching TRBD1. Germline V gives CDR1 SEHNR, CDR2 FQNEAQ (reference sequence). This CDR3 is 18 amino acids long. V was clipped by 5 bases and J by 0 bases; unmatched bases: 8. The CDR3 loop is CASSPGQGADATNEKLFF. The CDR3 DNA is TGTGCCAGCAGCCCCGGACAGGGGGCAGATGCAACTAATGAAAAACTGTTTTTT.

This clonotype appeared many times. This rearrangement joins TRBV7-2 to TRBJ2-1; perhaps TRBD1 as D (8 bases). This CDR3 has 13 residues. The ends were cut back, 5 bases at V and 8 bases at J, with 13 bases in the middle. CDR1 and CDR2 (germline): SGHTA, FQGNSA. CDR3 nucleotides: TGTGCCAGCAGCGCTACAGGGGGGGATGAGCAGTTCTTC. Protein product: CASSATGGDEQFF.

This clonotype has a count of ten or more. The chain joins TRBV7-2 to TRBJ2-3, with D tentatively TRBD2 (6 bases). The V and J ends lost 3 bases and 5 bases respectively, with 18 bases between them. Germline lookup yields CDR1 SGHTA and CDR2 FQGNSA. The CDR3 is 16 residues long. The CDR3 bases are TGTGCCAGCAGCTTCGTTTTTTGGGGGGTGGGAGATACGCAGTATTTT. It encodes CASSFVFWGVGDTQYF. Drawing the rest from reference TRBV7-2 and TRBJ2-3, the complete variable domain is GAGVSQSPSNKVTEKGKDVELRCDPISGHTALYWYRQSLGQGLEFLIYFQGNSAPDKSGLPSDRFSAERTGGSVSTLTIQRTQQEDSAVYLCASSFVFWGVGDTQYFGPGTRLTVL.

The rearrangement joins TRBV10-3 to TRBJ2-3; 7 nucleotides line up with TRBD2. The CDR3 extends over 14 amino acids. Unmatched junction bases numbered 13, after V lost 10 bases and J lost 6 bases. Germline V CDR1 and CDR2: ENHRY, SYGVKD. The CDR3 coding sequence is TGTGCCACTTTGTCTGGACTAGTCACTGATACGCAGTATTTT. Amino acid sequence: CATLSGLVTDTQYF.

This clonotype was seen a handful of times. The chain couples TRBV6-4 to TRBJ2-7; D is tentatively TRBD1 or TRBD2 (5 bases each). The V end lost 4 bases, the J end lost 3 bases, and 16 bases lay between the germline ends. The germline V gene encodes CDR1 MRHNA and CDR2 SNTAGT. The CDR3 length is 15 residues. The CDR3 DNA follows: TGTGCCAGCAGTGTCAGTGGGGGAAAAAGCTACGAGCAGTACGTC. As protein: CASSVSGGKSYEQYV.

This clonotype was seen many times. The junction differs from germline at one of its ends, possibly a read error. V gene TRBV20-1 combines with J gene TRBJ1-5; 8 positions agree with TRBD1. The CDR3 extends over 15 amino acids. Germline lookup yields CDR1 DFQATT and CDR2 SNEGSKA (reference sequence). This CDR3 is CSAARMDRDNQPQNF. CDR3 DNA: TGCAGTGCCGCGCGTATGGACAGGGACAATCAGCCCCAGAATTTT.

This clonotype has a handful of counts. This sequence may be a read error, since a much larger clone differs from it by one base. The final CDR3 position lacks the conserved phenylalanine or tryptophan, pointing to a likely read error. The CDR3: CASSPVLPLGVETQYC. CDR3 nucleotide sequence: TGTGCCAGCAGCCCCGTTTTACCCCTTGGGGTGGAAACGCAGTATTGT. The gene calls are TRBV3-1 and TRBJ2-3; D gene ambiguous. V was clipped by 4 bases and J by 9 bases, with 23 bases between them. Germline lookup yields CDR1 LGHDT and CDR2 YNNKEL (reference sequence). CDR3 length: 16 amino acids.

By sample share, this clonotype is medium-sized. The chain links TRBV7-3 to TRBJ1-1; a possible D gene is TRBD1 (6 bases). The CDR3 sequence is 13 residues long. Germline V gene data show CDR1 as SGHTA and CDR2 as FQGTGA. Trimming stripped 3 bases from V and 6 bases from J, with 11 bases between. The CDR3: CASSLMEGAEAFF. DNA for the CDR3: TGTGCCAGCAGCTTGATGGAGGGGGCTGAAGCTTTCTTT.

This clonotype occurred many times. The J gene is TRBJ2-1, the V gene TRBV29-1; D gene unclear. The germline CDR1 and CDR2 sequences are SQVTM and ANQGSEA. The CDR3 extends over 10 amino acids. Between the trimmed V and J ends, which lost 4 bases and 12 bases, there was a span of 10 bases. CDR3 loop: CSVARAAQFF. The CDR3 DNA sequence: TGCAGCGTTGCAAGGGCCGCGCAGTTCTTC.

This clonotype was counted only a few times. In DNA, the CDR3 is TGTGCCAGCAGTGTTGGGGGCGGTAATGAGCAGTTCTTC. Translated: CASSVGGGNEQFF. The chain links TRBV2 to TRBJ2-1; D possibly corresponds to TRBD1 (6 bases). The germline V gene has CDR1 SNHLY and CDR2 FYNNEI. V dropped 4 bases and J dropped 7 bases, with 11 bases sitting between them. The CDR3 runs to 13 residues. Complete variable domain (other parts from reference TRBV2 and TRBJ2-1): EPEVTQTPSHQVTQMGQEVILRCVPISNHLYFYWYRQILGQKVEFLVSFYNNEISEKSEIFDDQFSVERPDGSNFTLKIRSTKLEDSAMYFCASSVGGGNEQFFGPGTRLTVL.

This clonotype was detected only a few times. V and J are TRBV12-3 or TRBV12-4 and TRBJ1-1; 8 nucleotides line up with TRBD1. J lost 10 bases, V lost 3 bases, and 7 bases had no gene match. This CDR3 spans 13 amino acids. The CDR3 region has the DNA TGTGCCAGCAGTTTCGGAGGACAGGGCCGAGCTTTCTTT. Translation: CASSFGGQGRAFF.

The chain carries TRBV7-2 and TRBJ2-3, with 14 bases fitting TRBD2. CDR3 length: 14 residues. Germline V gene lookup returns CDR1 SGHTA and CDR2 FQGNSA. Germline trimming cut 4 bases from V and 9 bases from J; bases unmatched to any gene: 3. As DNA, the CDR3 is TGTGCCAGCAGCTGGACTAGCGGGGGGTTAACGCAGTATTTT. As protein: CASSWTSGGLTQYF.

This clonotype appeared many times. This chain joins TRBV7-8 and TRBJ1-6; D gene uncertain. Germline lookup yields CDR1 SGHVS and CDR2 FQNEAQ. CDR3 length equals 13 residues. Between the trimmed V and J ends, which lost 5 bases and 7 bases, there was a span of 9 bases. CDR3 loop: CASSPTPNSPLHF. CDR3 in DNA: TGTGCCAGCAGCCCCACCCCGAATTCACCCCTCCACTTT.

Many counts were recorded for this clonotype. The CDR3 bases are TGTGCCAGCTTATTGTCAGGGGGCTACGAGCAGTACTTC. It yields the protein CASLLSGGYEQYF. The V gene is TRBV6-2 or TRBV6-3, the J gene TRBJ2-7, with 7 bases matching TRBD1. V lost 8 bases to trimming and J lost 3 bases; unmatched junction nucleotides: 7. The CDR3 loop spans 13 amino acids. Per the germline V gene, CDR1 is MNHEY and CDR2 is SVGEGT.

This clonotype was seen many times. The rearrangement joins TRBV11-2 to TRBJ1-1; D is unclear. With 6 bases removed from V and 3 bases from J, the gap between germline ends came to 17 bases. The CDR3 consists of 15 residues. Per the germline V gene, CDR1 is SGHAT and CDR2 is FQNNGV. The CDR3 reads CASSRFRQRDTEAFF. For the CDR3, the DNA is TGTGCCAGCAGTCGTTTCCGGCAGAGGGACACTGAAGCTTTCTTT.

This clonotype was observed many times. The CDR3 DNA sequence: TGCAGTGCTTTAAACACTTCAACTAATGAAAAACTGTTTTTT. Protein product: CSALNTSTNEKLFF. V is TRBV20-1 and J is TRBJ1-4, with D hard to call. Trimming took 5 bases from V and 0 from J, leaving 10 bases between them. The CDR3 contains 14 residues. Germline V gene sequence: CDR1 DFQATT, CDR2 SNEGSKA (reference sequence).

About this clonotype: The junction does not match germline at one end; this may be a read error. The chain joins TRBV5-5 to TRBJ1-5; no definite D call. Germline-derived CDR1 and CDR2 are SGHKS and YYEKEE (reference sequence). This CDR3 comprises 14 residues. CDR3 in amino acids: CASSLANFNQPQNF. The CDR3 nucleotides are TGTGCCAGCAGCTTGGCCAATTTCAATCAGCCCCAGAATTTT. Full variable domain (remainder filled in from reference TRBV5-5 and TRBJ1-5): DAGVTQSPTHLIKTRGQQVTLRCSPISGHKSVSWYQQVLGQGPQFIFQYYEKEERGRGNFPDRFSARQFPNYSSELNVNALLLGDSALYLCASSLANFNQPQNFGDGTRLSIL.

The V and J genes are TRBV20-1 and TRBJ2-7, with a tentative D call TRBD2 (5 bases). This CDR3 comprises 15 residues. CDR1 is DFQATT and CDR2 is SNEGSKA in the germline V gene (reference sequence). Between the trimmed V and J ends, which lost 6 bases and 2 bases, there was a span of 20 bases. CDR3: CSARVAGLAAYEQYF. The DNA for the CDR3 is TGCAGTGCCCGGGTAGCAGGACTTGCCGCCTACGAGCAGTACTTC.

This clonotype was picked up many times. At one end the junction does not follow the germline gene, possibly because of a read error. This chain connects TRBV9 to TRBJ1-6; D remains unclear. Germline V gene sequence: CDR1 SGDLS, CDR2 YYNGEE. CDR3 length: 16 amino acids. In nucleotides, the CDR3 is TGTGCCAGCAGCGTAGCTGGTACGGCCAGCGGTTCACCCCTCAACTTT. Its protein product is CASSVAGTASGSPLNF.

Many counts were recorded for this clonotype. The rearrangement links TRBV5-1 to TRBJ2-7; D may correspond to TRBD1 or TRBD2 (5 bases each). V shed 0 bases and J shed 3 bases, with 13 bases lying between them. This CDR3 has 15 residues. Germline lookup yields CDR1 SGHRS and CDR2 YFSETQ. In nucleotides, the CDR3 is TGCGCCAGCAGCTTGGCTGCAGGGACGAACTACGAGCAGTACTTC. Translating gives CASSLAAGTNYEQYF.

This clonotype was recorded at least ten times. The genes are TRBV6-6 and TRBJ1-1, with 8 bases matching TRBD1. The CDR3 loop spans 13 amino acids. Germline V gene data show CDR1 as MNHNY and CDR2 as SVGAGI (reference sequence). V was pared by 8 bases and J by 4 bases, with 6 bases of the junction left unmatched. CDR3: CASETDRVTEAFF. CDR3 coding DNA: TGTGCCAGCGAGACGGACAGGGTCACTGAAGCTTTCTTT.

There are a few counts of this clonotype. The rearrangement joins TRBV3-1 to TRBJ2-2; maybe TRBD2 (6 bases). Trimming shortened V by 1 base and J by 1 base, and 10 bases separated the two germline ends. This CDR3 region has 16 residues. In germline, CDR1 is LGHDT, CDR2 YNNKEL (reference sequence). This chain's CDR3 is CASSQGLVGNTGELFF. In DNA, the CDR3 is TGTGCCAGCAGCCAAGGACTAGTGGGGAACACCGGGGAGCTGTTTTTT.

This clonotype was recorded many times. The chain joins TRBV7-6 to TRBJ1-1; 9 bases agree with TRBD1. V shed 4 bases, J shed 7 bases, and the junction held 7 bases outside the gene matches. CDR3 size: 14 residues. Germline V gene lookup returns CDR1 SGHVS and CDR2 FNYEAQ. The CDR3 DNA is TGTGCCAGCAGCTCCGGGACAGGGAATCTTGAAGCTTTCTTT. Amino acids: CASSSGTGNLEAFF.

This clonotype showed up just a few times. The junction shows a germline mismatch at one end, possibly a read error. The rearrangement joins TRBV6-2 or TRBV6-3 to TRBJ1-5; 8 bases align to TRBD1. CDR1 is MNHEY and CDR2 is SVGEGT in the germline V gene. CDR3 length: 14 amino acids. The CDR3: CASSTGGGRQPQNF. CDR3 DNA sequence: TGTGCCAGCAGTACAGGGGGAGGACGTCAGCCCCAGAATTTT.

This clonotype was counted many times. The rearrangement uses TRBV7-2 and TRBJ1-2; perhaps TRBD1 as D (6 bases). The germline V gene has CDR1 SGHTA and CDR2 FQGNSA. The CDR3 extends over 14 amino acids. The ends were cut back, 1 base at V and 4 bases at J, with 10 bases in the middle. CDR3 residues: CASSLVGQTYGYTF. The CDR3 region has the DNA TGTGCCAGCAGCTTAGTCGGACAGACCTATGGCTACACCTTC.

This clonotype was observed at least ten times. With a much larger clone just one base away, this may be a read error. The V and J genes are TRBV24-1 and TRBJ1-1; tentatively, D is TRBD1 (5 bases). CDR3 length: 15 amino acids. Trimming removed 9 bases from V and 1 base from J, with 17 bases in between. Germline loops: CDR1 KGHDR, CDR2 SFDVKD. CDR3 protein: CATRDSHNWNTEAFF. The DNA for the CDR3 is TGTGCCACCCGCGACAGTCACAATTGGAACACTGAAGCTTTCTTT.

This clonotype was detected ten times or more. The chain joins TRBV7-9 to TRBJ1-2; TRBD1 matches 9 bases. Germline CDR1 and CDR2: SEHNR and FQNEAQ (reference sequence). The V and J ends lost 5 bases and 0 bases, in that order; junction bases with no gene match: 10. The CDR3 has 17 residues. The CDR3 DNA sequence: TGTGCCAGCAGCACAGATCGGACAGGGGACCCTAACTATGGCTACACCTTC. Its translation: CASSTDRTGDPNYGYTF.